These T cell receptor beta chains were read from a single sample in a study of T-cell reconstitution after alpha-beta-depleted transplantation in children. Via MiXCR, TCRdb re-called the PCR reads, giving one row per CDR3 protein. The sample carries hundreds of thousands of distinct CDR3 sequences, roughly a quarter recorded once. The input for sequencing was PBMCs, mostly from graft donor cells, taken 360 days after TCRalphabeta/CD19-depleted stem cell transplant. These receptors all stem from a female patient under 10 years old who had a stem cell transplant for congenital amegakaryocytic thrombocytopenia, so the T cells may come from the graft donor. CDR3s include the opening cysteine and the closing phenylalanine or tryptophan. D genes are given only for firm matches. Expanded clones are given a class, and other clones once, few, many or no size at all.

d_gene	v_gene	j_gene	abundance	CDR3aa	CDR3nt
-	TRBV20-1	TRBJ2-2	-	CSARRSNAGELFF	TGCAGTGCTAGACGCTCAAACGCCGGGGAGCTGTTTTTT
-	TRBV25-1	TRBJ1-2	many	CASTRTGYGYTF	TGTGCCAGCACTCGAACAGGGTATGGCTACACCTTC
TRBD2	TRBV4-3	TRBJ2-1	many	CASSQEPAGLYNEQFF	TGCGCCAGCAGCCAAGAACCAGCGGGGCTCTACAATGAGCAGTTCTTC
-	TRBV25-1	TRBJ1-2	few	CASSRDPEVYGYTF	TGTGCCAGCAGCAGGGACCCAGAGGTCTATGGCTACACCTTC
TRBD2	TRBV30	TRBJ2-3	few	CAWSGLAGSTDTQYF	TGTGCCTGGAGTGGACTAGCGGGATCCACAGATACGCAGTATTTT
-	TRBV10-3	TRBJ1-6	-	CAIRGGGEGSPLHF	TGTGCCATCCGAGGCGGGGGCGAGGGTTCACCCCTCCACTTT
-	TRBV10-3	TRBJ2-3	-	CAISQGRATTDTQYF	TGTGCCATCAGCCAGGGGCGGGCGACCACAGATACGCAGTATTTT
-	TRBV29-1	TRBJ2-2	few	CSVLQDRNTGELFF	TGCAGCGTTCTGCAGGACAGGAACACCGGGGAGCTGTTTTTT
-	TRBV12-3/TRBV12-4	TRBJ1-2	-	CASSLLSLGGYGYTF	TGTGCCAGCAGCCTTTTGAGTCTAGGTGGCTATGGCTACACCTTC
-	TRBV7-8	TRBJ1-1	-	CASSSSPGRTEAFF	TGTGCCAGCAGCTCCTCCCCAGGGAGGACTGAAGCTTTCTTT
-	TRBV2	TRBJ1-2	-	CASNVGYRDGYTF	TGTGCCAGCAACGTTGGTTACAGGGATGGCTACACCTTC
-	TRBV12-3/TRBV12-4	TRBJ1-2	few	CASSFPTGREYTF	TGTGCCAGCAGTTTCCCCACAGGGCGGGAGTACACCTTC
TRBD1	TRBV3-1	TRBJ1-3	few	CASSHGTAGNTIYF	TGTGCCAGCAGCCATGGGACAGCTGGAAACACCATATATTTT
TRBD2	TRBV10-3	TRBJ2-4	-	CAISESTSGRSTAKNIQYF	TGTGCCATCAGTGAGTCGACTAGCGGGAGGTCTACGGCCAAAAACATTCAGTACTTC
-	TRBV5-4	TRBJ2-3	-	CASSFGQGVSTDTQYF	TGTGCCAGCAGCTTCGGGCAGGGTGTAAGCACAGATACGCAGTATTTT
TRBD1	TRBV5-1	TRBJ1-4	few	CASSLRQGPTNEKLFF	TGCGCCAGCAGCCTTCGACAGGGCCCAACTAATGAAAAACTGTTTTTT
-	TRBV9	TRBJ1-3	many	CASSVDQGMSGNTIYF	TGTGCCAGCAGCGTGGATCAGGGAATGTCTGGAAACACCATATATTTT
TRBD2	TRBV16	TRBJ2-7	once	CASSQFGGDYEQYF	TGTGCCAGCAGCCAGTTCGGGGGGGACTACGAGCAGTACTTC
-	TRBV10-3	TRBJ2-7	-	CAIGGAGSYEQYF	TGTGCCATCGGTGGGGCAGGCTCCTACGAGCAGTACTTC
TRBD1	TRBV28	TRBJ1-6	-	CASSLYGQGNSPLHF	TGTGCCAGCAGTTTATATGGACAGGGAAATTCACCCCTCCACTTT
TRBD2	TRBV20-1	TRBJ2-5	few	CSATSGSPETQYF	TGCAGTGCTACTAGCGGGAGTCCGGAGACCCAGTACTTC
TRBD2	TRBV7-6	TRBJ2-7	few	CASSSGLAGRAHEQYF	TGTGCCAGCAGCTCGGGACTAGCGGGGAGGGCCCACGAGCAGTACTTC
TRBD2	TRBV12-3/TRBV12-4	TRBJ2-3	few	CASSRLAGADTQYF	TGTGCCAGCAGTAGACTAGCGGGTGCCGATACGCAGTATTTT
-	TRBV12-3/TRBV12-4	TRBJ2-2	few	CASSFYGGTRGLFF	TGTGCCAGCAGTTTTTACGGCGGGACCCGGGGGCTGTTTTTT
-	TRBV7-3	TRBJ2-1	-	CASSRGGLVYNEQFF	TGTGCCAGCAGCCGAGGGGGTCTAGTCTACAATGAGCAGTTCTTC
-	TRBV12-3/TRBV12-4	TRBJ2-3	many	CASSLSRTDTQYF	TGTGCCAGCAGTTTAAGCCGGACAGATACGCAGTATTTT
TRBD2	TRBV2	TRBJ2-1	-	CASSRGRSLAGVYNEQFF	TGTGCCAGCAGTCGAGGTCGGTCGCTAGCGGGAGTGTACAATGAGCAGTTCTTC
-	TRBV4-2	TRBJ1-1	few	CASSQGQGMNTEAFF	TGTGCCAGCAGCCAGGGGCAGGGGATGAACACTGAAGCTTTCTTT
-	TRBV6-5	TRBJ2-1	few	CASSYSDFYNEQFF	TGTGCCAGCAGTTATTCGGACTTCTACAATGAGCAGTTCTTC
TRBD2	TRBV10-2	TRBJ2-1	-	CASSEWGTSGGQEQFF	TGCGCCAGCAGTGAATGGGGGACTAGCGGGGGGCAAGAGCAGTTCTTC
-	TRBV5-1	TRBJ2-1	-	CASSLTGQYYNEQFF	TGCGCCAGCAGCTTGACCGGCCAGTACTACAATGAGCAGTTCTTC
-	TRBV3-1	TRBJ2-7	-	CASSQAGGTYEQYF	TGTGCCAGCAGCCAAGCCGGGGGAACCTACGAGCAGTACTTC
-	TRBV27	TRBJ2-7	-	CASSRLGVDEQYF	TGTGCCAGCAGCCGCCTAGGGGTCGACGAGCAGTACTTC
-	TRBV5-6	TRBJ1-2	-	CASSRRPERGSYGYTF	TGTGCCAGCAGCCGAAGGCCTGAGCGTGGGAGCTATGGCTACACCTTC
TRBD2	TRBV6-2/TRBV6-3	TRBJ2-2	few	CASNLAGGGTGELFF	TGTGCCAGCAACTTAGCGGGAGGGGGAACCGGGGAGCTGTTTTTT
-	TRBV6-2/TRBV6-3	TRBJ1-3	-	CASSYHPARSGNTIYF	TGTGCCAGCAGTTACCATCCCGCCAGGAGTGGAAACACCATATATTTT
-	TRBV30	TRBJ1-1	-	CAWRGVFTEAFF	TGTGCCTGGAGGGGGGTTTTCACTGAAGCTTTCTTT
-	TRBV18	TRBJ2-3	-	CASSPRRGADTQYF	TGTGCCAGCTCACCACGAAGGGGCGCAGATACGCAGTATTTT
TRBD1	TRBV20-1	TRBJ1-6	-	CSARDGRQGVNSPLHF	TGCAGTGCTAGAGACGGGAGGCAGGGGGTCAATTCACCCCTCCACTTT
-	TRBV4-1	TRBJ1-3	few	CASSEQGFRRTGNTIYF	TGCGCCAGCAGCGAACAGGGATTTCGTAGGACCGGAAACACCATATATTTT
-	TRBV11-2	TRBJ1-6	-	CASSLEAGPFSPLHF	TGTGCCAGCAGCTTAGAAGCCGGGCCTTTTTCACCCCTCCACTTT
-	TRBV12-3/TRBV12-4	TRBJ2-1	many	CASSPWDTYNEQFF	TGTGCCAGCAGTCCCTGGGACACTTACAATGAGCAGTTCTTC
-	TRBV2	TRBJ1-6	-	CASRSESSYNSPLHF	TGTGCCAGCCGATCGGAGAGCTCCTATAATTCACCCCTCCACTTT
TRBD1	TRBV12-3/TRBV12-4	TRBJ2-5	-	CASSLDRGLGETQYF	TGTGCCAGCAGTTTAGACAGGGGGCTGGGAGAGACCCAGTACTTC
TRBD1	TRBV29-1	TRBJ2-2	-	CSVLGDRTNTGELFF	TGCAGCGTTCTCGGGGACAGAACGAACACCGGGGAGCTGTTTTTT
TRBD1	TRBV30	TRBJ2-1	-	CAWSAWDSGYNEQFF	TGTGCCTGGAGTGCCTGGGACAGCGGTTACAATGAGCAGTTCTTC
TRBD1	TRBV5-1	TRBJ2-3	many	CASSLAAGGYGFSTDTQYF	TGCGCCAGCAGCTTGGCCGCAGGGGGCTACGGTTTTAGCACAGATACGCAGTATTTT
-	TRBV7-9	TRBJ2-1	few	CASSFTGPTPNEQFF	TGTGCCAGCAGCTTTACGGGGCCCACACCCAATGAGCAGTTCTTC
TRBD2	TRBV5-1	TRBJ2-1	once	CASSPVGERGTYNEQFF	TGCGCCAGCAGCCCCGTAGGCGAGCGGGGAACCTACAATGAGCAGTTCTTC
TRBD2	TRBV4-3	TRBJ2-2	many	CASSQVLLAGNTGELFF	TGCGCCAGCAGCCAAGTTTTACTAGCGGGGAACACCGGGGAGCTGTTTTTT
TRBD1	TRBV27	TRBJ2-3	few	CASSLTGTGTDTQYF	TGTGCCAGCAGTCTAACCGGGACAGGCACAGATACGCAGTATTTT
TRBD2	TRBV29-1	TRBJ2-5	-	CSVEPSGGAETQYF	TGCAGCGTTGAGCCCAGCGGGGGGGCGGAGACCCAGTACTTC
TRBD2	TRBV20-1	TRBJ2-3	few	CSARDSLAGATDTQYF	TGCAGTGCTAGAGATTCACTAGCGGGGGCCACAGATACGCAGTATTTT
TRBD1	TRBV30	TRBJ1-2	-	CAWSEGQTNYGYTF	TGTGCCTGGAGTGAGGGACAGACTAACTATGGCTACACCTTC
-	TRBV2	TRBJ1-4	-	CASSEVTEKLFF	TGTGCCAGCAGTGAAGTTACTGAAAAACTGTTTTTT
-	TRBV5-1	TRBJ2-7	few	CASSLEAAYEQYF	TGCGCCAGCAGCTTGGAGGCAGCCTACGAGCAGTACTTC